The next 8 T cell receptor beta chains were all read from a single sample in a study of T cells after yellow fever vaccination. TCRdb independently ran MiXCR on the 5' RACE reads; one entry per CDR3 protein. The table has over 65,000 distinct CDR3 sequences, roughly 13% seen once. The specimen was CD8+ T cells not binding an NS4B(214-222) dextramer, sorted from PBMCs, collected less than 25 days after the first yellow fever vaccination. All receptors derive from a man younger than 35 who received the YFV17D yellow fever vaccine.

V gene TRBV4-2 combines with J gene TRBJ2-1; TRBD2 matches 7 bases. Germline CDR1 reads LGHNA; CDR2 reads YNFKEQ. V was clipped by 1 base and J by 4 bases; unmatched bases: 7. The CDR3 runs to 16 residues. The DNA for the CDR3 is TGTGCCAGCAGCCAAGGGTCCGGACTAGGGTACAATGAGCAGTTCTTC. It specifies CASSQGSGLGYNEQFF.

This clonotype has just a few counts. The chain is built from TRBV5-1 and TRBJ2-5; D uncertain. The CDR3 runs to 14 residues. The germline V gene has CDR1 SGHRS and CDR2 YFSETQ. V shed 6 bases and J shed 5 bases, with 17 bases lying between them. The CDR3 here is CASTGADIVETQYF. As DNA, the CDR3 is TGCGCCAGCACCGGAGCCGATATTGTGGAGACCCAGTACTTC.

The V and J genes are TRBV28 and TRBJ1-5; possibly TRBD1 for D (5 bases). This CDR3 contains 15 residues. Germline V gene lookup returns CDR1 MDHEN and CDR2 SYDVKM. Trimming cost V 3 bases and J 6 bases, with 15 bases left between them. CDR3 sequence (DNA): TGTGCCAGCAGTTTTACAGGCTTGTGGAGTCAGCCCCAGCATTTT. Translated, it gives CASSFTGLWSQPQHF.

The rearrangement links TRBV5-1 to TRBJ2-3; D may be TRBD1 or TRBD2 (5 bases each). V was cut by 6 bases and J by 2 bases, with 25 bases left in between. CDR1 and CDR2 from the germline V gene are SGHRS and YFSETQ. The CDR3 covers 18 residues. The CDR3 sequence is CASNRGVDSDKITDTQYF. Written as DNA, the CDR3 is TGCGCCAGCAATCGGGGTGTTGATTCGGACAAGATCACAGATACGCAGTATTTT.

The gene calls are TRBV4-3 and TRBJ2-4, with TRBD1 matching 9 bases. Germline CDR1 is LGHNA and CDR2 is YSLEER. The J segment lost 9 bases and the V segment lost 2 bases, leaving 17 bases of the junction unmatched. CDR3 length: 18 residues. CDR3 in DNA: TGCGCCAGCAGCCAAAAATGGGACAGGGCGATTGGAAGGTTCATTCAGTACTTC. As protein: CASSQKWDRAIGRFIQYF.

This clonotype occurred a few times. The CDR3 nucleotides read TGCGCCAGCAGCCAAGAGGACACCTACGAGCAGTACGTC. It codes for CASSQEDTYEQYV. The chain recombines TRBV4-1 with TRBJ2-7, with D perhaps matching TRBD1 (5 bases). Per the germline V gene, CDR1 is MGHRA and CDR2 is YSYEKL. Trimming cost V 0 bases and J 2 bases, with 5 bases left between them. This CDR3 spans 13 amino acids.

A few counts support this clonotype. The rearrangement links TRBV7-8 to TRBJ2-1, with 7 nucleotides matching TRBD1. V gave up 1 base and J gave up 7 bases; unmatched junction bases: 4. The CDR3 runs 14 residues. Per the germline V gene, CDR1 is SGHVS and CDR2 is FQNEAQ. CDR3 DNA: TGTGCCAGCAGCTTAGGAGGGGGCACGAATGAGCAGTTCTTC. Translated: CASSLGGGTNEQFF.

The chain's CDR3 is CASSLNTVGPGANVLTF. The CDR3 bases are TGTGCCAGCAGCTTAAATACCGTGGGCCCGGGGGCCAACGTCCTGACTTTC. The chain uses TRBV7-3 and TRBJ2-6; D unclear. V was cut by 1 base and J by 4 bases, with 14 bases left in between. This CDR3 is built from 17 residues. CDR1 SGHTA and CDR2 FQGTGA come from the germline V gene. Full variable domain (rest looked up from reference TRBV7-3 and TRBJ2-6): GAGVSQTPSNKVTEKGKYVELRCDPISGHTALYWYRQSLGQGPEFLIYFQGTGAADDSGLPNDRFFAVRPEGSVSTLKIQRTERGDSAVYLCASSLNTVGPGANVLTFGAGSRLTVL.